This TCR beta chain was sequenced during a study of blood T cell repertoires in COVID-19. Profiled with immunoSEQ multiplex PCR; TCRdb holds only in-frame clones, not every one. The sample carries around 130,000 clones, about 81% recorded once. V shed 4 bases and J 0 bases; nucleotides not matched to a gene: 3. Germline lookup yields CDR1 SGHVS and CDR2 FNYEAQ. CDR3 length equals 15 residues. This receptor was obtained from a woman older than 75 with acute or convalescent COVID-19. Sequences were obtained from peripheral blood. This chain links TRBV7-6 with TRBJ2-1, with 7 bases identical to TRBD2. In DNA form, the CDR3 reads TGTGCCAGCAGCTCCGGGACTAACTCCTACAATGAGCAGTTCTTC. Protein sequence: CASSSGTNSYNEQFF.